The 10 T cell receptor beta chains below all came from one sample that was sequenced in a study of cytomegalovirus exposure and HLA in healthy donors. PCR amplification relied on 60 Vbeta primers (plus 13 Jbeta primers). The assay was immunoSEQ multiplex PCR, and TCRdb's table has in-frame clones only and misses some. This table holds approximately 200,000 clones, over 60% found once. Sequenced input: PBMCs. The source is a man aged 35-49 years in good health and CMV-seronegative.

V usage is TRBV19 and J usage is TRBJ1-2; TRBD1 aligns across 9 bases. Trimming took 3 bases from V and 4 from J; bases not matched to a gene: 3. CDR1 is LNHDA, CDR2 SQIVND, per germline (reference sequence). The CDR3 sequence is 14 residues long. In DNA, the CDR3 is TGTGCCAGTAGTATCCAGACAGGGGGCTATGGCTACACCTTC. Translated, it gives CASSIQTGGYGYTF.

This clone was seen a few times. CDR3 bases: TGTGCCAGCAGTCCCGGGAGAGACAATGAGCAGTTCTTC. It encodes CASSPGRDNEQFF. The chain recombines TRBV6-6 with TRBJ2-1; tentatively, D is TRBD2 (6 bases). Looked up from germline, CDR1 is MNHNY and CDR2 is SVGAGI (reference sequence). The V end lost 5 bases, the J end lost 5 bases, and 10 bases lay between the germline ends. The CDR3 loop spans 13 amino acids.

The chain links TRBV7-8 to TRBJ1-1; 7 nucleotides match TRBD1. Germline V CDR1 and CDR2: SGHVS, FQNEAQ. The CDR3 is made up of 14 amino acids. The ends lost 1 base at V and 5 bases at J; junction bases unmatched: 4. The CDR3, as DNA: TGTGCCAGCAGCTTAGAACAGGGGCGGACTGAAGCTTTCTTT. It yields the protein CASSLEQGRTEAFF.

This chain uses TRBV5-1 with TRBJ2-1; TRBD2 is a possible D gene (5 bases). Trimming took 7 bases from V and 0 from J, leaving 17 bases between them. CDR1 and CDR2 (germline): SGHRS, YFSETQ. The CDR3 spans 16 residues. The CDR3 loop reads CASSEGSASSYNEQFF. CDR3 DNA sequence: TGCGCCAGCTCCGAGGGTAGCGCGAGCTCCTACAATGAGCAGTTCTTC. Variable domain in full (rest from reference TRBV5-1 and TRBJ2-1): KAGVTQTPRYLIKTRGQQVTLSCSPISGHRSVSWYQQTPGQGLQFLFEYFSETQRNKGNFPGRFSGRQFSNSRSEMNVSTLELGDSALYLCASSEGSASSYNEQFFGPGTRLTVL.

V and J are TRBV18 and TRBJ2-7; no reliable D call. There are 13 residues in the CDR3. Germline values: CDR1 KGHSH, CDR2 LQKENI. The V and J ends lost 10 bases and 1 base respectively, with 14 bases between them. The CDR3 loop is CATSVGESYEQYF. CDR3 nucleotide sequence: TGTGCCACCTCCGTGGGCGAGTCCTACGAGCAGTACTTC. The whole variable domain, filled in from reference TRBV18 and TRBJ2-7, reads NAGVMQNPRHLVRRRGQEARLRCSPMKGHSHVYWYRQLPEEGLKFMVYLQKENIIDESGMPKERFSAEFPKEGPSILRIQQVVRGDSAAYFCATSVGESYEQYFGPGTRLTVT.

In this sample, this clone turned up a few times. The chain is built from TRBV28 and TRBJ1-2; D call uncertain. Per the germline V gene, CDR1 is MDHEN and CDR2 is SYDVKM. Trimming cost V 5 bases and J 1 base, with 17 bases left between them. The CDR3 runs to 16 residues. The CDR3 here is CASSLTWEAVNYGYTF. In DNA, the CDR3 is TGTGCCAGCAGTCTCACCTGGGAGGCGGTTAACTATGGCTACACCTTC.

This clone has a handful of counts. The chain combines TRBV4-1 with TRBJ1-1; no clear D. This CDR3 contains 15 residues. V was cut by 1 base and J by 2 bases, with 11 bases left in between. The germline CDR1 and CDR2 sequences are MGHRA and YSYEKL. The CDR3 loop reads CASSQGNSLNTEAFF. As DNA, the CDR3 is TGCGCCAGCAGCCAAGGTAACAGTCTTAACACTGAAGCTTTCTTT.

The chain joins TRBV7-8 to TRBJ2-7; no clear D. The CDR3 runs to 14 residues. Germline V gene sequence: CDR1 SGHVS, CDR2 FQNEAQ. With 2 bases removed from V and 0 bases from J, the gap between germline ends came to 8 bases. CDR3 amino acids: CASSLILASYEQYF. For the CDR3, the DNA is TGTGCCAGCAGCTTAATATTAGCCTCCTACGAGCAGTACTTC.

This clone has just one count. The genes are TRBV6-4 and TRBJ1-1, with TRBD1 matching 8 bases. J was trimmed by 4 bases and V by 6 bases; bases with no gene match: 16. There are 17 residues in the CDR3. CDR1 and CDR2 (germline): MRHNA, SNTAGT. The CDR3 sequence is CASRDGQGRSRSTEAFF. The CDR3 nucleotides read TGTGCCAGCAGAGACGGACAGGGAAGATCACGAAGCACTGAAGCTTTCTTT.

The chain links TRBV18 to TRBJ2-7; 7 positions match TRBD1. The germline V gene has CDR1 KGHSH and CDR2 LQKENI. The CDR3 consists of 15 residues. V shed 5 bases, J shed 3 bases, and the junction held 10 bases outside the gene matches. CDR3 region: CASSTATGHFYEQYF. The CDR3 DNA reads as TGTGCCAGCTCAACAGCGACAGGGCACTTCTACGAGCAGTACTTC.